This T cell receptor beta chain was recorded in a study of blood T cell repertoires in COVID-19. Study-wide context: The United States, Italy and Spain provided the acute and convalescent COVID-19 samples. PBMCs, B-cell-depleted T cells, or T cells were the source of the cDNA or gDNA that made up the material.

In the authors' workflow: Nucleated cell number was recorded as an estimate derived from reference gene primer amplification. Sequencing used immunoSEQ multiplex PCR; TCRdb keeps in-frame clones, though not all of them. The DNA was the basis for D and trimming; V, J and clone size are from that table. The sample consists of about 210,000 clones, over 80% of them appearing once. Ages ranged from about 18 to 90 years, with residence in 20 to 30 US areas. This CDR3 comprises 15 residues. The trim removed 3 bases at V and 7 bases at J, leaving 4 bases unmatched. Germline CDR1 reads MDHEN; CDR2 reads SYDVKM.

The TCR comes from a man between 18 and 29 years old with acute COVID-19. What was sequenced was PBMCs or T cells enriched from blood (not recorded which). This chain joins TRBV28 and TRBJ1-6; 9 bases agree with TRBD1. CDR3 amino acids: CASSLGQGLNSPLHF. The DNA for the CDR3 is TGTGCCAGCAGTTTGGGACAGGGTCTAAATTCACCCCTCCACTTT.